The next 5 T cell receptor beta chains were all read from a single sample in a study of blood T cell repertoires in COVID-19. Measured with immunoSEQ multiplex PCR; TCRdb has only the in-frame clones, and not every one. The table records roughly 97,000 clones, around 87% of them present only once. Sequences were obtained from peripheral blood. The receptors were sampled from a human donor in a cohort sampled during active COVID-19.

The rearrangement joins TRBV11-1 to TRBJ2-5, with a tentative D call TRBD2 (5 bases). Germline V gives CDR1 SGHAT, CDR2 FQDESV (reference sequence). This CDR3 is 13 amino acids long. V was pared by 1 base and J by 4 bases, with 7 bases between. CDR3 bases: TGTGCCAGCAGCTTAGGAGGGAGAGAGACCCAGTACTTC. Protein: CASSLGGRETQYF.

The J gene is TRBJ1-5, the V gene TRBV5-1; 9 bases map to TRBD1. J was trimmed by 2 bases and V by 3 bases; bases with no gene match: 6. CDR3 size: 16 residues. Looked up from germline, CDR1 is SGHRS and CDR2 is YFSETQ. This CDR3 is CASSSGDREGNQPQHF. The CDR3 coding sequence is TGCGCCAGCAGCTCAGGGGACAGGGAGGGCAATCAGCCCCAGCATTTT.

The gene calls are TRBV5-1 and TRBJ2-3; 7 bases line up with TRBD1. The CDR3 totals 18 residues. Germline CDR1 SGHRS, CDR2 YFSETQ. The V segment lost 1 base and the J segment 0 bases; nucleotides outside the gene matches: 11. CDR3 sequence (DNA): TGCGCCAGCAGCTTGCTGGCGGTAACAGGGGCCAGCACAGATACGCAGTATTTT. Translating it yields CASSLLAVTGASTDTQYF.

CDR3 sequence reads: CASSKWTKETQYF. CDR3 in DNA: TGTGCCAGCAGCAAATGGACAAAAGAGACCCAGTACTTC. The chain couples TRBV3-1 (or the pseudogene TRBV3-2) to TRBJ2-5; tentatively, D is TRBD1 (5 bases). The germline CDR1 and CDR2 sequences are LGHDT and YNNKEL (reference sequence). With 5 bases removed from V and 3 bases from J, the gap between germline ends came to 10 bases. The CDR3 extends over 13 amino acids.

V is TRBV9 and J is TRBJ1-1; TRBD1 matches 8 bases. CDR1 is SGDLS, CDR2 YYNGEE, per germline. This CDR3 spans 19 amino acids. The V segment lost 5 bases and the J segment 1 base; nucleotides outside the gene matches: 19. The CDR3 DNA reads as TGTGCCAGCAGTGACAGGGGCCGCTGGGGGTCTTCGCAGAACACTGAAGCTTTCTTT. Translation: CASSDRGRWGSSQNTEAFF.